These 25 T cell receptor beta chains were sequenced from one sample in a study of shared clonotypes between healthy human individuals. It was CD45RO-negative cells, positively selected for CCR7, that made up naive CD8 cells, with terminally differentiated effector memory CD45RA+ cells excluded. Measured with immunoSEQ multiplex PCR; TCRdb has only the in-frame clones, and not every one. The table includes under 1 million clones, 80% to 95% detected once. Sequenced sample: naive CD8+ T cells sorted from blood. These receptors were obtained from a man in his thirties or forties in good health.

This clone was seen once. The CDR3: CATQGAEAFF. The CDR3 DNA reads as TGTGCCACACAGGGGGCAGAAGCTTTCTTT. J is TRBJ1-1 and V is TRBV2; 9 nucleotides match TRBD1. The germline gives CDR1 SNHLY, CDR2 FYNNEI. The CDR3 consists of 10 residues. J was trimmed by 8 bases and V by 10 bases; bases with no gene match: 2. Looking up the rest from reference TRBV2 and TRBJ1-1 gives the full variable domain: EPEVTQTPSHQVTQMGQEVILRCVPISNHLYFYWYRQILGQKVEFLVSFYNNEISEKSEIFDDQFSVERPDGSNFTLKIRSTKLEDSAMYFCATQGAEAFFGQGTRLTVV.

The rearrangement links TRBV5-5 to TRBJ2-7; D gene unclear. The germline V gene encodes CDR1 SGHKS and CDR2 YYEKEE (reference sequence). V was pared by 4 bases and J by 3 bases, with 26 bases between. The CDR3 covers 18 residues. As DNA, the CDR3 is TGTGCCAGCAGCCATTTCTTGCCCCTGGAAGGGCGAGTCTACGAGCAGTACTTC. Its translation: CASSHFLPLEGRVYEQYF.

V gene TRBV7-9 combines with J gene TRBJ2-5, with D unresolved. This CDR3 spans 13 amino acids. Trimming removed 5 bases at V and 0 bases at J, with 7 bases between. Germline-derived CDR1 and CDR2 are SEHNR and FQNEAQ (reference sequence). The CDR3 region is CASSQDYQETQYF. In nucleotides, the CDR3 is TGTGCCAGCAGCCAAGACTACCAAGAGACCCAGTACTTC.

The V and J genes are TRBV9 and TRBJ2-1; TRBD2 aligns across 8 bases. The J segment lost 4 bases and the V segment lost 1 base, leaving 4 bases of the junction unmatched. The CDR3 runs to 15 residues. Germline CDR1 SGDLS, CDR2 YYNGEE. CDR3 in DNA: TGTGCCAGCAGCGTAAAAGGACTAGCATACAATGAGCAGTTCTTC. This translates into CASSVKGLAYNEQFF.

CDR3 DNA: TGCAGCGTTGTAGGGCTAGCGGGGTGGAGTTATGAGACCCAGTACTTC. Translation gives CSVVGLAGWSYETQYF. This sequence joins TRBV29-1 and TRBJ2-5; 9 bases line up with TRBD2. The germline V gene encodes CDR1 SQVTM and CDR2 ANQGSEA. The CDR3 is 16 residues long. V was pared by 4 bases and J by 5 bases, with 14 bases of the junction left unmatched.

The chain uses TRBV19 and TRBJ2-2; D gene ambiguous. Germline values: CDR1 LNHDA, CDR2 SQIVND (reference sequence). V was clipped by 3 bases and J by 4 bases, with 9 bases between them. The CDR3 consists of 14 residues. The CDR3 coding sequence is TGTGCCAGTAGTATCTTGGACCTCACCGGGGAGCTGTTTTTT. This encodes CASSILDLTGELFF. Combining the CDR3 with reference TRBV19 and TRBJ2-2 gives the whole variable domain DGGITQSPKYLFRKEGQNVTLSCEQNLNHDAMYWYRQDPGQGLRLIYYSQIVNDFQKGDIAEGYSVSREKKESFPLTVTSAQKNPTAFYLCASSILDLTGELFFGEGSRLTVL.

As DNA, the CDR3 is TGTGCCAGCAATACCCTGGGGAACGAGCAGTACTTC. This gives the protein CASNTLGNEQYF. The rearrangement joins TRBV5-4 to TRBJ2-7; D unresolved. Germline assignment: CDR1 SGHNT and CDR2 YYREEE (reference sequence). V lost 6 bases to trimming and J lost 5 bases, with 12 bases between them. This CDR3 contains 12 residues.

The chain has TRBV29-1 and TRBJ1-4; D gene uncertain. CDR1 and CDR2 (germline): SQVTM, ANQGSEA. CDR3 size: 13 residues. V lost 3 bases to trimming and J lost 8 bases, with 13 bases between them. The CDR3 DNA reads TGCAGCGTTGACGGTGGGGAGGTGGAAAAACTGTTTTTT. Amino acids: CSVDGGEVEKLFF.

The chain is built from TRBV7-9 and TRBJ2-3; 10 nucleotides line up with TRBD2. The CDR3 has 17 amino acids. Germline CDR1 reads SEHNR; CDR2 reads FQNEAQ (reference sequence). V lost 7 bases to trimming and J lost 1 base; unmatched junction nucleotides: 11. Here the CDR3 reads CASTWSGLAERTDTQYF. The CDR3, as DNA: TGTGCCAGCACGTGGTCCGGACTAGCGGAGCGCACAGATACGCAGTATTTT.

The chain is built from TRBV11-2 and TRBJ2-1; D might be TRBD1 or TRBD2, each matching 5 bases. This CDR3 is built from 13 residues. V lost 1 base, J lost 15 bases, and 16 bases lay in between. CDR1 SGHAT and CDR2 FQNNGV come from the germline V gene. CDR3 nucleotide sequence: TGTGCCAGCAGCTTAGCCGGGACCCCGAACCCGTTCTTC. It yields the protein CASSLAGTPNPFF.

This chain joins TRBV10-3 and TRBJ2-7, with 7 bases matching TRBD2. V dropped 0 bases and J dropped 3; count of bases not matched to a gene: 14. This CDR3 has 18 residues. CDR1 is ENHRY and CDR2 is SYGVKD in the germline V gene. The CDR3 sequence: CAISESAGEYSGGYEQYF. CDR3 nucleotides: TGTGCCATCAGTGAGTCGGCGGGAGAATACTCGGGTGGCTACGAGCAGTACTTC.

The chain joins TRBV21-1 to TRBJ1-5; the DNA was not used to check the table's D call, TRBD1. TRBV21-1 is an annotated pseudogene. The CDR3 consists of 15 residues. The CDR3 nucleotides are TGTGCCAGCAGCGTTCCACAGGTTAGCAATCAGCCCCAGCATTTT. Translated: CASSVPQVSNQPQHF.

This clone was counted a single time. This sequence joins TRBV11-3 and TRBJ1-5; 8 bases line up with TRBD1. The V and J ends lost 4 bases and 5 bases, in that order; junction bases with no gene match: 10. The germline gives CDR1 SGHNT, CDR2 YENEEA. The CDR3 extends over 16 amino acids. The CDR3 bases are TGTGCCAGCAGCTGCCCAGGGGGCGCTTTCGATCAGCCCCAGCATTTT. Translating gives CASSCPGGAFDQPQHF. The entire variable domain, with the rest obtained from reference TRBV11-3 and TRBJ1-5, is as follows: EAGVVQSPRYKIIEKKQPVAFWCNPISGHNTLYWYLQNLGQGPELLIRYENEEAVDDSQLPKDRFSAERLKGVDSTLKIQPAELGDSAVYLCASSCPGGAFDQPQHFGDGTRLSIL.

The chain recombines TRBV15 with TRBJ2-1, with 12 bases lining up with TRBD2. The CDR3 totals 15 residues. Germline CDR1 reads LNHNV; CDR2 reads YYDKDF (reference sequence). V lost 4 bases and J lost 8; bases outside the gene matches: 6. CDR3 coding DNA: TGTGCCACCAGCACTTCGACTAGCGGGAGCGATGAGCAGTTCTTC. Encoded protein: CATSTSTSGSDEQFF.

This clone was detected a few times. The chain links TRBV6-1 to TRBJ2-7; either TRBD1 or TRBD2 may fit D (5 bases each). The germline V gene encodes CDR1 MNHNS and CDR2 SASEGT. The V end lost 3 bases, the J end lost 2 bases, and 11 bases lay between the germline ends. The CDR3 consists of 14 residues. The CDR3 DNA is TGTGCCAGCAGTGAGGGACGGGAAACCTACGAGCAGTACTTC. Protein: CASSEGRETYEQYF.

The J gene is TRBJ1-3, the V gene TRBV29-1; TRBD1 is a possible D gene (6 bases). CDR3 length equals 14 residues. Germline CDR1 and CDR2: SQVTM and ANQGSEA. V lost 7 bases, J lost 1 base, and 14 bases lay in between. This chain's CDR3 is CSARGGLSGNTIYF. The CDR3 region has the DNA TGCAGCGCGAGGGGGGGATTATCTGGAAACACCATATATTTT.

V is TRBV10-3 and J is TRBJ2-5, with D perhaps given as TRBD1 or TRBD2 (5 bases each). With 3 bases removed from V and 2 bases from J, the gap between germline ends came to 13 bases. Per germline, CDR1 ENHRY and CDR2 SYGVKD. The CDR3 loop spans 15 amino acids. The CDR3 here is CAISENYRTQETQYF. CDR3 bases: TGTGCCATCAGTGAAAATTACAGGACTCAAGAGACCCAGTACTTC.

This clone was observed once. The gene calls are TRBV29-1 and TRBJ1-4; no clear D. The CDR3 consists of 16 residues. Germline loops: CDR1 SQVTM, CDR2 ANQGSEA. V was cut by 4 bases and J by 6 bases, with 21 bases left in between. The CDR3 DNA is TGCAGCGTTGCTGGGTCCCAGGAAGATCGTCATGAAAAACTGTTTTTT. This gives the protein CSVAGSQEDRHEKLFF. Complete variable domain (other parts from reference TRBV29-1 and TRBJ1-4): SAVISQKPSRDICQRGTSLTIQCQVDSQVTMMFWYRQQPGQSLTLIATANQGSEATYESGFVIDKFPISRPNLTFSTLTVSNMSPEDSSIYLCSVAGSQEDRHEKLFFGSGTQLSVL.

The chain uses TRBV6-1 and TRBJ2-7, with 11 bases matching TRBD1. The V gene's germline CDR1 is MNHNS and CDR2 SASEGT. CDR3 size: 14 residues. V dropped 3 bases and J dropped 7; count of bases not matched to a gene: 5. Written as DNA, the CDR3 is TGTGCCAGCAGTGACGGACAGGGGGCGGTTGAGCAGTACTTC. Translation: CASSDGQGAVEQYF.

The CDR3 sequence: CASSILLAGGPYNEQFF. CDR3 coding DNA: TGTGCCAGTAGTATACTACTAGCGGGAGGACCCTACAATGAGCAGTTCTTC. J is TRBJ2-1 and V is TRBV19, with TRBD2 matching 12 bases. Germline CDR1 LNHDA, CDR2 SQIVND (reference sequence). V shed 2 bases and J 2 bases; nucleotides not matched to a gene: 4. This CDR3 region has 17 residues.

The chain's CDR3 is CASSGGRQGAYEQYF. DNA of the CDR3: TGTGCCAGCAGCGGGGGGAGACAGGGCGCCTACGAGCAGTACTTC. V is TRBV9 and J is TRBJ2-7; 7 nucleotides line up with TRBD1. Germline loops: CDR1 SGDLS, CDR2 YYNGEE. The CDR3 runs 15 residues. The V segment lost 3 bases and the J segment 2 bases; nucleotides outside the gene matches: 8.

This rearrangement joins TRBV29-1 to TRBJ1-2; D possibly corresponds to TRBD1 (5 bases). The CDR3 runs 12 residues. The V gene's germline CDR1 is SQVTM and CDR2 ANQGSEA. Trimming removed 4 bases at V and 5 bases at J, with 11 bases between. DNA for the CDR3: TGCAGCGTTGTAGACAGAGCTTATGGCTACACCTTC. It encodes CSVVDRAYGYTF. Complete variable domain (other parts from reference TRBV29-1 and TRBJ1-2): SAVISQKPSRDICQRGTSLTIQCQVDSQVTMMFWYRQQPGQSLTLIATANQGSEATYESGFVIDKFPISRPNLTFSTLTVSNMSPEDSSIYLCSVVDRAYGYTFGSGTRLTVV.

The V gene is TRBV30, the J gene TRBJ2-1, with 8 bases that match TRBD2. V was pared by 0 bases and J by 4 bases, with 5 bases of the junction left unmatched. The CDR3 has 15 residues. The V gene's germline CDR1 is GTSNPN and CDR2 SVGIG (reference sequence). As DNA, the CDR3 is TGTGCCTGGAGTGTCCCCAGCGGGGGATACAATGAGCAGTTCTTC. It is translated as CAWSVPSGGYNEQFF.

CDR3 nucleotides: TGTGCCAGTAGTATAGGCAGGGACTCCTACGAGCAGTACTTC. Protein product: CASSIGRDSYEQYF. V and J are TRBV19 and TRBJ2-7; possible D gene TRBD1, 5 bases. The germline V and J ends were trimmed by 1 base and 0 bases, with 7 bases remaining between them. This CDR3 has 14 amino acids. Germline V gene lookup returns CDR1 LNHDA and CDR2 SQIVND (reference sequence). Full variable domain (rest looked up from reference TRBV19 and TRBJ2-7): DGGITQSPKYLFRKEGQNVTLSCEQNLNHDAMYWYRQDPGQGLRLIYYSQIVNDFQKGDIAEGYSVSREKKESFPLTVTSAQKNPTAFYLCASSIGRDSYEQYFGPGTRLTVT.

The gene calls are TRBV6-9 and TRBJ2-2; 7 bases map to TRBD2. The germline V gene has CDR1 MNHGY and CDR2 SVAAGI. The CDR3 totals 17 residues. The J segment lost 3 bases and the V segment lost 0 bases, leaving 7 bases of the junction unmatched. Here the CDR3 reads CASSYSFREVYTGELFF. The CDR3 DNA sequence: TGTGCCAGCAGTTATTCGTTCCGGGAGGTATACACCGGGGAGCTGTTTTTT.